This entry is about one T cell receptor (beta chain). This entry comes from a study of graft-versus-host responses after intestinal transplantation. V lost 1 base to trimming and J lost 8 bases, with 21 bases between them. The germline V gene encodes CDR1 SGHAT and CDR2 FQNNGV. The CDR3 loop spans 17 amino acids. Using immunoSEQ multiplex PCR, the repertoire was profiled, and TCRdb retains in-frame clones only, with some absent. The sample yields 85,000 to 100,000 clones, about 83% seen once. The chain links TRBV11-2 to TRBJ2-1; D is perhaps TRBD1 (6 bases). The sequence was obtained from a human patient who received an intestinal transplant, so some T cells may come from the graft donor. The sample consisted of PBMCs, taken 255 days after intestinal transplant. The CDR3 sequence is CASSLVPRGHPADEQFF. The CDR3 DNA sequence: TGTGCCAGCAGCTTAGTCCCCAGGGGTCACCCGGCCGATGAGCAGTTCTTC.